Below are 26 T cell receptor beta chains sequenced from a single sample in a study of blood T cells in healthy people across ages. A second PCR, run for 7 to 11 cycles, used a sample-barcoded 5' primer plus a J-beta primer mix. TCRdb reprocessed the 5' RACE reads via MiXCR and lists one record per CDR3 protein. Of roughly 1.4 million distinct CDR3 sequences in the sample, 45% to 70% were seen once. Sequences were obtained from blood. The receptors stem from a young man in good health.

This clonotype was observed a few times. The chain carries TRBV10-3 and TRBJ2-7; tentatively, D is TRBD1 (6 bases). Trimming took 4 bases from V and 0 from J, leaving 19 bases between them. CDR1 and CDR2 from the germline V gene are ENHRY and SYGVKD. The CDR3 has 17 amino acids. CDR3 protein: CAISGGQDSYSSYEQYF. The CDR3 DNA sequence: TGTGCCATCAGTGGAGGTCAGGACAGCTATAGCTCCTACGAGCAGTACTTC.

This clonotype showed up many times. The chain recombines TRBV7-9 with TRBJ2-7; TRBD1 aligns across 7 bases. Per germline, CDR1 SEHNR and CDR2 FQNEAQ (reference sequence). CDR3 length: 14 residues. Germline trimming cut 4 bases from V and 3 bases from J; bases unmatched to any gene: 6. The DNA of the CDR3 is TGTGCCAGCAGCTCTCGACAGGGCGGCTACGAGCAGTACTTC. It encodes CASSSRQGGYEQYF.

The chain uses TRBV29-1 and TRBJ2-5; TRBD1 agrees at 8 bases. V dropped 8 bases and J dropped 11; count of bases not matched to a gene: 16. CDR1 is SQVTM and CDR2 is ANQGSEA in the germline V gene. The CDR3 is 13 amino acids. CDR3 residues: CSSRGRIFYEQYF. Here the CDR3 DNA reads TGCAGCTCCAGGGGGCGGATTTTCTATGAGCAGTACTTC.

This clonotype was recorded once. V gene TRBV2 combines with J gene TRBJ2-7, with D possibly TRBD1 on 6 matching bases. Trimming shortened V by 8 bases and J by 2 bases, and 13 bases separated the two germline ends. Germline V gives CDR1 SNHLY, CDR2 FYNNEI. This CDR3 comprises 13 residues. CDR3 in amino acids: CASVTTGPYEQYF. The CDR3 region has the DNA TGTGCCAGCGTGACGACAGGTCCCTACGAGCAGTACTTC.

This clonotype turned up a few times. CDR3 coding DNA: TGTGCCAGCAGTCTGACAGGGGGCGCTAACTATGGCTACACCTTC. Its translation is CASSLTGGANYGYTF. V gene TRBV27 combines with J gene TRBJ1-2; TRBD1 aligns across 10 bases. The CDR3 has 15 residues. Trimming took 5 bases from V and 0 from J; bases not matched to a gene: 3. Germline assignment: CDR1 MNHEY and CDR2 SMNVEV (reference sequence).

The gene calls are TRBV27 and TRBJ1-4; D gene unclear. Germline assignment: CDR1 MNHEY and CDR2 SMNVEV (reference sequence). V lost 4 bases, J lost 8 bases, and 20 bases lay in between. This CDR3 has 16 residues. The chain's CDR3 is CASSSQRLVGTEKLFF. The CDR3 DNA reads TGTGCCAGCAGTTCCCAACGACTTGTGGGAACGGAAAAACTGTTTTTT. Combining the CDR3 with reference TRBV27 and TRBJ1-4 gives the whole variable domain EAQVTQNPRYLITVTGKKLTVTCSQNMNHEYMSWYRQDPGLGLRQIYYSMNVEVTDKGDVPEGYKVSRKEKRNFPLILESPSPNQTSLYFCASSSQRLVGTEKLFFGSGTQLSVL.

The gene calls are TRBV6-2 or TRBV6-3 and TRBJ2-4; TRBD2 matches 14 bases. The DNA end is more similar to TRBJ2-7, so the J call may be wrong. This CDR3 contains 15 residues. The germline V gene has CDR1 MNHEY and CDR2 SVGEGT. CDR3 nucleotide sequence: TGTGCCAGCAGGGGACTAGCGGGGGTTGACTACGAGCAGTACTTC. Encoded protein: CASRGLAGVDYEQYF.

The chain joins TRBV18 to TRBJ1-6; D not resolved. This CDR3 spans 15 amino acids. Trimming removed 4 bases from V and 3 bases from J, with 10 bases in between. Germline CDR1 reads KGHSH; CDR2 reads LQKENI. The CDR3 loop reads CASSRIRDYNSPLHF. DNA for the CDR3: TGTGCCAGCTCACGAATACGGGACTATAATTCACCCCTCCACTTT.

About this clonotype itself: Just one base apart from a much larger clone, this may be a read error. This chain connects TRBV29-1 to TRBJ2-5; 7 positions match TRBD1. The junction had 16 bases not matched to a gene; V was cut back by 7 bases and J by 11 bases. From germline, CDR1 is SQVTM and CDR2 ANQGSEA. This CDR3 is 13 amino acids long. CDR3 nucleotides: TGCAGCGCCCACAGGGGAGAGAACAATGAGCAGTACTTC. Its protein product is CSAHRGENNEQYF.

Details on this clonotype: The CDR3 does not end in the conserved phenylalanine or tryptophan, so this is likely a read error. The chain has TRBV5-1 and TRBJ2-3, with D perhaps matching TRBD1 or TRBD2 (5 bases each). The CDR3 spans 16 residues. Trimming cost V 0 bases and J 2 bases, with 13 bases left between them. Germline assignment: CDR1 SGHRS and CDR2 YFSETQ. This CDR3 reads CASSLAGDASTDTQYL. Here the CDR3 DNA reads TGCGCCAGCAGCTTGGCCGGGGACGCATCCACAGATACGCAGTATTTG.

CDR3 amino acids: CASSGGQIYEQYF. CDR3 bases: TGCGCCAGCAGCGGCGGACAGATCTACGAGCAGTACTTC. The V call is TRBV5-1, the J call TRBJ2-4, with D maybe TRBD1 (6 bases). The J call is doubtful: the DNA matches TRBJ2-7 better. CDR3 size: 13 residues. Germline CDR1 and CDR2: SGHRS and YFSETQ.

This clonotype was seen a handful of times. CDR3 in DNA: TGTGCCAGCTCCCAGGGGCCCGGAGGAAAACTGTTTTTT. It codes for CASSQGPGGKLFF. V gene TRBV18 combines with J gene TRBJ1-4; TRBD1 is a possible D gene (6 bases). This CDR3 is 13 amino acids long. Germline assignment: CDR1 KGHSH and CDR2 LQKENI. V was clipped by 6 bases and J by 10 bases, with 15 bases between them.

The chain carries TRBV4-1 and TRBJ1-5, with a weak D call TRBD1 (5 bases). This CDR3 has 16 amino acids. The germline V gene has CDR1 MGHRA and CDR2 YSYEKL. V was clipped by 0 bases and J by 4 bases, with 13 bases between them. In DNA form, the CDR3 reads TGCGCCAGCAGCCAAGATTGGGGGATGCAGAATCAGCCCCAGCATTTT. Translated, it gives CASSQDWGMQNQPQHF.

The J gene is TRBJ1-1, the V gene TRBV2; D call uncertain. V lost 4 bases, J lost 4 bases, and 10 bases lay in between. This CDR3 comprises 13 residues. Germline V gene data show CDR1 as SNHLY and CDR2 as FYNNEI. In DNA form, the CDR3 reads TGTGCCAGCAGTGCCCGGATTTTCACTGAAGCTTTCTTT. It codes for CASSARIFTEAFF.

This clonotype occurred once. The V gene is TRBV27, the J gene TRBJ2-2; D ambiguous. Germline CDR1 reads MNHEY; CDR2 reads SMNVEV (reference sequence). This CDR3 is 16 amino acids long. Trimming removed 1 base at V and 2 bases at J, with 11 bases between. The DNA for the CDR3 is TGTGCCAGCAGTTTATGGGCCAGAATAAACACCGGGGAGCTGTTTTTT. Protein: CASSLWARINTGELFF.

The gene calls are TRBV6-2 or TRBV6-3 and TRBJ2-1, with TRBD2 matching 12 bases. The V segment lost 5 bases and the J segment 8 bases; nucleotides outside the gene matches: 4. The CDR3 loop spans 14 amino acids. Germline V gene sequence: CDR1 MNHEY, CDR2 SVGEGT. The CDR3 reads CASSASGGADEQFF. The CDR3 DNA reads TGTGCCAGCAGTGCTAGCGGGGGGGCAGATGAGCAGTTCTTC.

The chain joins TRBV12-5 to TRBJ2-1; tentative D call: TRBD2 (6 bases). V dropped 4 bases and J dropped 2 bases, with 12 bases sitting between them. Per the germline V gene, CDR1 is LGHNT and CDR2 is FRNRAP. The CDR3 runs 15 residues. This CDR3 reads CASGWGEGPYNEQFF. DNA for the CDR3: TGTGCTAGTGGTTGGGGGGAAGGCCCCTACAATGAGCAGTTCTTC.

This clonotype was counted between two and nine times. The chain combines TRBV6-1 with TRBJ2-3; D possibly uses TRBD1 or TRBD2 (5 bases each). The CDR3 loop spans 16 amino acids. V lost 7 bases, J lost 1 base, and 18 bases lay in between. Germline V gene lookup returns CDR1 MNHNS and CDR2 SASEGT. The CDR3 DNA reads TGTGCCAGCACTCTGTTTTGGGGGTACGGCACAGATACGCAGTATTTT. The encoded protein is CASTLFWGYGTDTQYF.

The rearrangement joins TRBV7-9 to TRBJ2-1, with D hard to call. The CDR3 covers 14 residues. Deletions cut 5 bases from V and 5 bases from J, with 13 bases between. Germline V gene sequence: CDR1 SEHNR, CDR2 FQNEAQ (reference sequence). DNA for the CDR3: TGTGCCAGCAGCCCACGGTATGAGAACAATGAGCAGTTCTTC. Its protein product is CASSPRYENNEQFF.

The chain employs TRBV20-1 and TRBJ2-7; D unclear. Trimming took 0 bases from V and 3 from J, leaving 9 bases between them. Germline CDR1 and CDR2: DFQATT and SNEGSKA (reference sequence). This CDR3 comprises 13 residues. The CDR3 nucleotides are TGCAGTGCTAGAGACAGATACGTCTACGAGCAGTACTTC. Translated, it gives CSARDRYVYEQYF.

This rearrangement joins TRBV28 to TRBJ2-7; 10 bases fit TRBD2. The CDR3 is 14 residues long. CDR1 and CDR2 (germline): MDHEN, SYDVKM. With 7 bases clipped from V and 3 bases from J, the junction kept 6 bases outside the gene matches. The CDR3 loop is CASTEERGGYEQYF. CDR3 bases: TGTGCCAGCACTGAAGAGCGGGGGGGCTACGAGCAGTACTTC.

The chain combines TRBV5-1 with TRBJ2-1; D may be TRBD2 (6 bases). Germline assignment: CDR1 SGHRS and CDR2 YFSETQ. The CDR3 sequence is 16 residues long. Trimming cost V 1 base and J 12 bases, with 23 bases left between them. CDR3 sequence (DNA): TGCGCCAGCAGCTTGCTTACGTCTAGCGCGGAGTCCAGGCAGTTCTTC. The encoded protein is CASSLLTSSAESRQFF. Using reference TRBV5-1 and TRBJ2-1 for the parts outside the CDR3, the full variable domain is KAGVTQTPRYLIKTRGQQVTLSCSPISGHRSVSWYQQTPGQGLQFLFEYFSETQRNKGNFPGRFSGRQFSNSRSEMNVSTLELGDSALYLCASSLLTSSAESRQFFGPGTRLTVL.

The chain couples TRBV6-1 to TRBJ1-2; 11 bases align to TRBD1. There are 15 residues in the CDR3. Unmatched junction bases numbered 9, after V lost 5 bases and J lost 7 bases. The germline V gene encodes CDR1 MNHNS and CDR2 SASEGT. This CDR3 is CASSPSGDRGSGYTF. The DNA for the CDR3 is TGTGCCAGCAGTCCTAGCGGGGACAGGGGGTCTGGCTACACCTTC.

This chain links TRBV15 with TRBJ2-7, with TRBD1 identical over 7 bases. CDR3 length equals 16 residues. The J segment lost 0 bases and the V segment lost 5 bases, leaving 10 bases of the junction unmatched. The V gene's germline CDR1 is LNHNV and CDR2 YYDKDF (reference sequence). The CDR3 loop is CATSLQGTALSYEQYF. The CDR3 region has the DNA TGTGCCACCAGCTTACAAGGGACAGCCCTCTCCTACGAGCAGTACTTC.

The chain joins TRBV7-9 to TRBJ2-5, with D perhaps TRBD1 or TRBD2 (5 bases each). The CDR3 sequence is 16 residues long. Trimming cost V 1 base and J 0 bases, with 12 bases left between them. Looked up from germline, CDR1 is SEHNR and CDR2 is FQNEAQ (reference sequence). CDR3 in amino acids: CASSLDPGLYQETQYF. In DNA form, the CDR3 reads TGTGCCAGCAGCTTAGATCCGGGGCTGTACCAAGAGACCCAGTACTTC.

This clonotype has just one count. The gene calls are TRBV4-3 and TRBJ2-5, with a possible D match to TRBD1 (6 bases). With 1 base removed from V and 5 bases from J, the gap between germline ends came to 17 bases. The CDR3 is made up of 16 amino acids. The germline V gene has CDR1 LGHNA and CDR2 YSLEER. CDR3 nucleotides: TGCGCCAGCAGCCAAGCGCTTCGACAGGACGGGGAGACCCAGTACTTC. Amino acids: CASSQALRQDGETQYF.